These 28 T cell receptor beta chains originate from one sample sequenced in a study of cytomegalovirus exposure and HLA in healthy donors. The PCR made use of 60 Vbeta and 13 Jbeta primers. Assay used: immunoSEQ multiplex PCR; TCRdb lists only in-frame clones, some missing. The sample has 110,000 to 150,000 clones, 70% to 75% seen once. The sample consisted of PBMCs. The origin of the receptors is a woman in her twenties or thirties in good health and CMV-seronegative.

The chain combines TRBV10-3 with TRBJ2-5, with 15 bases lining up with TRBD2. The V gene end was trimmed by 4 bases and the J gene end by 4 bases; junction bases not matched to a gene: 4. Germline CDR1 ENHRY, CDR2 SYGVKD. The CDR3 contains 16 residues. In nucleotides, the CDR3 is TGTGCCATCAGTGGGGGGACTAGCGGGGGGATAGAGACCCAGTACTTC. Its translation: CAISGGTSGGIETQYF.

The V and J genes are TRBV23-1 and TRBJ2-2, with D maybe TRBD2 (6 bases). TRBV23-1 is reported as an ORF; its role is uncertain. V shed 3 bases and J shed 3 bases, with 26 bases lying between them. The CDR3 loop spans 20 amino acids. The CDR3 loop is CASSHWREGSSLRDTGELFF. CDR3 bases: TGCGCCAGCAGTCATTGGAGGGAAGGGTCGAGCTTAAGGGACACCGGGGAGCTGTTTTTT.

The chain links TRBV30 to TRBJ2-7, with D perhaps TRBD2 (5 bases). CDR3 size: 15 residues. V lost 0 bases, J lost 0 bases, and 12 bases lay in between. CDR1 and CDR2 from the germline V gene are GTSNPN and SVGIG (reference sequence). The CDR3 coding sequence is TGTGCCTGGAGTGTTCTAGCCCGAAGCTCCTACGAGCAGTACTTC. The encoded protein is CAWSVLARSSYEQYF.

The chain is built from TRBV6-1 and TRBJ2-7, with TRBD1 matching over 8 bases. Germline V CDR1 and CDR2: MNHNS, SASEGT. The CDR3 totals 15 residues. The ends lost 7 bases at V and 2 bases at J; junction bases unmatched: 10. CDR3 DNA: TGTGCCAGCACCGGAGGGCAGGGGGCCACCTACGAGCAGTACTTC. Amino acid sequence: CASTGGQGATYEQYF.

The table lists this clone with a count of one. This chain uses TRBV7-9 with TRBJ2-1, with unresolved D. Germline V gene data show CDR1 as SEHNR and CDR2 as FQNEAQ (reference sequence). This CDR3 contains 12 residues. V shed 7 bases and J shed 7 bases, with 11 bases lying between them. The CDR3, as DNA: TGTGCCAGCACCTCAGATTATAATGAGCAGTTCTTC. Residues: CASTSDYNEQFF. Complete variable domain (other parts from reference TRBV7-9 and TRBJ2-1): DTGVSQNPRHKITKRGQNVTFRCDPISEHNRLYWYRQTLGQGPEFLTYFQNEAQLEKSRLLSDRFSAERPKGSFSTLEIQRTEQGDSAMYLCASTSDYNEQFFGPGTRLTVL.

Regarding this clone: An end of the junction differs from the germline gene, which may be a read error. V usage is TRBV7-9 and J usage is TRBJ1-2; unclear D gene. Per germline, CDR1 SEHNR and CDR2 FQNEAQ (reference sequence). This CDR3 comprises 14 residues. The DNA of the CDR3 is TGTTCCAGCAGCTTTTCCCCTTCAGACTATGGCTACACCTTC. The encoded protein is CSSSFSPSDYGYTF. The full variable domain, completed using reference TRBV7-9 and TRBJ1-2, is DTGVSQNPRHKITKRGQNVTFRCDPISEHNRLYWYRQTLGQGPEFLTYFQNEAQLEKSRLLSDRFSAERPKGSFSTLEIQRTEQGDSAMYLCSSSFSPSDYGYTFGSGTRLTVV.

The chain couples TRBV7-8 to TRBJ1-5; D possibly corresponds to TRBD1 (5 bases). Germline V gene lookup returns CDR1 SGHVS and CDR2 FQNEAQ. V was cut by 5 bases and J by 2 bases, with 7 bases left in between. The CDR3 has 13 amino acids. CDR3 DNA: TGTGCCAGCAGCGGGGCGGGCAATCAGCCCCAGCATTTT. Encoded protein: CASSGAGNQPQHF.

This clone was recorded a few times. V usage is TRBV19 and J usage is TRBJ1-1; D unclear. The CDR3 covers 14 residues. Germline lookup yields CDR1 LNHDA and CDR2 SQIVND (reference sequence). The V end lost 4 bases, the J end lost 1 base, and 10 bases lay between the germline ends. The CDR3 spells CASSNPLRNTEAFF. The CDR3 DNA reads as TGTGCCAGTAGTAACCCCCTCAGGAACACTGAAGCTTTCTTT.

The genes are TRBV18 and TRBJ2-5; D is uncertain. CDR1 is KGHSH, CDR2 LQKENI, per germline. This CDR3 is built from 14 residues. V shed 0 bases and J shed 4 bases, with 9 bases lying between them. CDR3 nucleotides: TGTGCCAGCTCACCACCCTCAACAGTAGAGACCCAGTACTTC. Translated, it gives CASSPPSTVETQYF.

This chain joins TRBV6-1 and TRBJ2-5, with TRBD1 as a possible D gene (6 bases). CDR1 and CDR2 (germline): MNHNS, SASEGT. The CDR3 has 15 residues. V was clipped by 5 bases and J by 1 base, with 14 bases between them. The CDR3 region has the DNA TGTGCCAGCAGTCGACAGGTCTGGGCCCAAGAGACCCAGTACTTC. Amino acids: CASSRQVWAQETQYF.

V and J are TRBV7-9 and TRBJ1-4; 9 positions agree with TRBD1. J was trimmed by 6 bases and V by 1 base; bases with no gene match: 3. Germline V gene data show CDR1 as SEHNR and CDR2 as FQNEAQ (reference sequence). The CDR3 consists of 15 residues. The CDR3 DNA sequence: TGTGCCAGCAGCTTAGGAGGGACAGGGTATGAAAAACTGTTTTTT. It encodes CASSLGGTGYEKLFF.

The chain employs TRBV6-5 and TRBJ1-1, with D hard to call. V lost 3 bases and J lost 0, with 11 bases in between. Germline CDR1 reads MNHEY; CDR2 reads SVGAGI. The CDR3 contains 15 residues. The CDR3 here is CASSYGRVLNTEAFF. CDR3 DNA sequence: TGTGCCAGCAGTTATGGCCGGGTCCTGAACACTGAAGCTTTCTTT.

V and J are TRBV5-8 and TRBJ2-5; D may be TRBD2 (6 bases). The CDR3 spans 15 residues. Trimming removed 1 base at V and 0 bases at J, with 10 bases between. Germline lookup yields CDR1 SGHTS and CDR2 YDEGEE. The CDR3 reads CASSLTTSNQETQYF. The CDR3 nucleotides read TGTGCCAGCAGCTTGACAACTAGCAACCAAGAGACCCAGTACTTC.

This clone was counted only a few times. In DNA, the CDR3 is TGTGCCAGCAGTGAATTCGGGCCCCCACGAGGGACCGGGGAGCTGTTTTTT. It translates to CASSEFGPPRGTGELFF. J is TRBJ2-2 and V is TRBV6-1; TRBD2 is a possible D gene (5 bases). The germline V gene has CDR1 MNHNS and CDR2 SASEGT. The CDR3 has 17 amino acids. Trimming left V 2 bases short and J 5 bases short, with 18 bases between.

This clone was found a few times. The V call is TRBV5-1, the J call TRBJ2-7, with 8 bases fitting TRBD1. V lost 1 base to trimming and J lost 6 bases; unmatched junction nucleotides: 0. This CDR3 is 12 amino acids long. Germline V CDR1 and CDR2: SGHRS, YFSETQ. CDR3 DNA: TGCGCCAGCAGCTTGACAGGGGGCGAGCAGTACTTC. It is translated as CASSLTGGEQYF.

This clone appeared a few times. The J gene is TRBJ2-3, the V gene TRBV11-1, with 11 bases identical to TRBD2. J was trimmed by 3 bases and V by 5 bases; bases with no gene match: 7. From germline, CDR1 is SGHAT and CDR2 FQDESV (reference sequence). The CDR3 contains 16 residues. This CDR3 reads CASSKLAGVGTDTQYF. The DNA of the CDR3 is TGTGCCAGCAGCAAACTAGCGGGAGTAGGAACAGATACGCAGTATTTT.

The chain carries TRBV30 and TRBJ1-4; D is possibly TRBD1 (5 bases). With 3 bases removed from V and 4 bases from J, the gap between germline ends came to 6 bases. CDR1 is GTSNPN, CDR2 SVGIG, per germline (reference sequence). This CDR3 is built from 12 residues. In DNA form, the CDR3 reads TGTGCCTGGAGGGACAATAATGAAAAACTGTTTTTT. It translates to CAWRDNNEKLFF.

The rearrangement links TRBV14 to TRBJ1-1, with D hard to call. V gave up 1 base and J gave up 1 base, with 19 bases separating them. CDR3 length: 18 amino acids. CDR1 SGHDN and CDR2 FVKESK come from the germline V gene. CDR3 DNA sequence: TGTGCCAGCAGCCAAGTCAGTCCGATCAACAACCCGAACACTGAAGCTTTCTTT. Protein: CASSQVSPINNPNTEAFF.

V usage is TRBV5-1 and J usage is TRBJ2-2, with unresolved D. The germline gives CDR1 SGHRS, CDR2 YFSETQ. V lost 1 base and J 1 base, leaving 11 bases between the germline ends. The CDR3 is 16 residues long. CDR3: CASSLPLGVNTGELFF. In nucleotides, the CDR3 is TGCGCCAGCAGCTTGCCCCTTGGAGTGAACACCGGGGAGCTGTTTTTT.

This clone was counted between two and nine times. This chain uses TRBV28 with TRBJ1-1; 7 bases map to TRBD1. Germline CDR1 reads MDHEN; CDR2 reads SYDVKM. Losses at the gene ends were 5 bases for V and 0 bases for J; bases not matched to a gene: 9. This CDR3 comprises 16 residues. CDR3 nucleotides: TGTGCCAGCAGTCTGATCCGGGACAGTTTGAACACTGAAGCTTTCTTT. It yields the protein CASSLIRDSLNTEAFF.

The rearrangement uses TRBV5-1 and TRBJ1-2; D call uncertain. There are 14 residues in the CDR3. The V gene's germline CDR1 is SGHRS and CDR2 YFSETQ. V lost 0 bases to trimming and J lost 1 base, with 7 bases between them. The CDR3 DNA follows: TGCGCCAGCAGCTTGGGTGGACTTAACTATGGCTACACCTTC. Its translation: CASSLGGLNYGYTF.

This clone was picked up a small number of times. The DNA for the CDR3 is TGTGCCAGCAGCTTAGGAGGGTTCGCCTACAATGAGCAGTTCTTC. Its translation: CASSLGGFAYNEQFF. V is TRBV5-5 and J is TRBJ2-1, with D possibly being TRBD2 (6 bases). Germline lookup yields CDR1 SGHKS and CDR2 YYEKEE (reference sequence). The CDR3 runs to 15 residues. Trimming cost V 2 bases and J 2 bases, with 11 bases left between them.

This clone came up a few times. This chain uses TRBV7-8 with TRBJ1-2; D might be TRBD1 (6 bases). The germline V gene encodes CDR1 SGHVS and CDR2 FQNEAQ. CDR3 length: 15 amino acids. The V end was cut by 4 bases, the J end by 6 bases, with 18 bases between. The CDR3 bases are TGTGCCAGCAGCTCCTCCCCGACAGGTCGAGATGGCTACACCTTC. The encoded protein is CASSSSPTGRDGYTF.

V is TRBV6-5 and J is TRBJ2-5; 9 bases line up with TRBD1. The CDR3 contains 15 residues. Trimming took 4 bases from V and 7 from J; bases not matched to a gene: 10. Germline V lookup: CDR1 MNHEY, CDR2 SVGAGI. CDR3 sequence reads: CASSLRLAGQGTQYF. The CDR3 nucleotides read TGTGCCAGCAGTTTACGGTTGGCGGGACAGGGGACCCAGTACTTC.

V and J are TRBV9 and TRBJ1-1; D possibly corresponds to TRBD1 (5 bases). The CDR3 is made up of 14 amino acids. With 4 bases removed from V and 6 bases from J, the gap between germline ends came to 16 bases. CDR1 and CDR2 (germline): SGDLS, YYNGEE. The CDR3 region is CASSPREGRAEAFF. The CDR3 nucleotides are TGTGCCAGCAGCCCGAGGGAGGGGAGAGCTGAAGCTTTCTTT.

The chain joins TRBV5-6 to TRBJ2-5, with 9 bases lining up with TRBD1. CDR1 is SGHDT and CDR2 is YYEEEE in the germline V gene. V was pared by 2 bases and J by 2 bases, with 1 base of the junction left unmatched. CDR3 size: 14 residues. CDR3 residues: CASSFGTGQETQYF. As DNA, the CDR3 is TGTGCCAGCAGCTTCGGGACAGGGCAAGAGACCCAGTACTTC.

The chain links TRBV6-5 to TRBJ2-7; D perhaps matches TRBD1 (6 bases). V was clipped by 10 bases and J by 2 bases, with 15 bases between them. The CDR3 is made up of 13 amino acids. Germline CDR1 MNHEY, CDR2 SVGAGI. CDR3 sequence reads: CATLDRSTYEQYV. The CDR3 nucleotides read TGTGCCACCCTCGACAGGTCGACCTACGAGCAGTACGTC.

The CDR3 DNA sequence: TGTGCCAGCAGCTTAGACACGGGGAGGCTCTCGGAGACCCAGTACTTC. Translated: CASSLDTGRLSETQYF. This chain connects TRBV7-9 to TRBJ2-5, with D possibly being TRBD2 (6 bases). The V gene's germline CDR1 is SEHNR and CDR2 FQNEAQ (reference sequence). V lost 1 base and J 5 bases, leaving 17 bases between the germline ends. The CDR3 covers 16 residues.